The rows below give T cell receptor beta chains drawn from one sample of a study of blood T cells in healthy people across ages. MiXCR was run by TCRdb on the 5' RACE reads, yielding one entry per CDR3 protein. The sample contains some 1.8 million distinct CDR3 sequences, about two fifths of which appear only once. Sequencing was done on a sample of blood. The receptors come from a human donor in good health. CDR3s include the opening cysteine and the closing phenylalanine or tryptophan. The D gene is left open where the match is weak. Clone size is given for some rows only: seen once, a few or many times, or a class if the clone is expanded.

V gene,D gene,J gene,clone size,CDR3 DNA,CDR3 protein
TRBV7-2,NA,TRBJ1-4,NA,TGTGCCGGCAGCTTAGCGGGGACCAATGAAAAACTGTTTTTT,CAGSLAGTNEKLFF
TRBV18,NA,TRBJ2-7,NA,TGTGCCAGCTCACCCGGAAAATACTACGAGCAGTACTTC,CASSPGKYYEQYF
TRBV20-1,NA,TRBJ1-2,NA,TGCAGTGTGAGAAGTCCGGGACTAGGTGATGGCTACACCTTC,CSVRSPGLGDGYTF
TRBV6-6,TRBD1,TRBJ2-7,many,TGTGCCAGCAGCTTCCACCGCTGGGACAGGGATCACGAGCAGTACTTC,CASSFHRWDRDHEQYF
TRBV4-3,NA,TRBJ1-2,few,TGCGCCAGCAGCCCCGTACTTGTTAGATATGGCTACACCTTC,CASSPVLVRYGYTF
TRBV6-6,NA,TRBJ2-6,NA,TGTGCCAGCCTTCGTGTGTACTCTGGGACCAACGTCCTGACTTTC,CASLRVYSGTNVLTF
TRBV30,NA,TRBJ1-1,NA,TGTGCCTGGAGTGCGCAGGGTGACACTGAAGCTTTCTTT,CAWSAQGDTEAFF
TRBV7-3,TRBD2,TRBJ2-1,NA,TGTGCCAGCAGCTTAAACAGCGGGGGGTTAACTGGACATGAGCAGTTCTTC,CASSLNSGGLTGHEQFF
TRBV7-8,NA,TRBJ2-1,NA,TGTGCCAGCAGCGTTACAGGGTTTGAGGTGCTCCATGAGCAGTTCTTC,CASSVTGFEVLHEQFF
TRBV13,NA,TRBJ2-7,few,TGTGCCAGCAGCCCCGTCCTCTCCTACGAGCAGTACTTC,CASSPVLSYEQYF
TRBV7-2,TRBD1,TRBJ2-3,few,TGTGCCAGCAGCTTACAGGGGACAGGGTTTGCTAGCACAGATACGCAGTATTTT,CASSLQGTGFASTDTQYF
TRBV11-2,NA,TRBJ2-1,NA,TGTGCCAGCAGCCCAAGGGGAACAGCACCCTCCTACAATGAGCAGTTCTTC,CASSPRGTAPSYNEQFF
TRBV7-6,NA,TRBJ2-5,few,TGTGCCAGCAGCCCTACCCCACTAGGCCAAGAGACCCAGTACTTC,CASSPTPLGQETQYF
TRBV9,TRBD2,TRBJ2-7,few,TGTGCCAGCAGCCCCAGCCCATCTAGCGGTTCCTACGAGCAGTACTTC,CASSPSPSSGSYEQYF
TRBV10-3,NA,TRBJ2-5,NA,TGTGCCATCAGTGAGACAGGGCGTTTCCAAGAGACCCAGTACTTC,CAISETGRFQETQYF
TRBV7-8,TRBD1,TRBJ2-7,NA,TGTGCCAGCAGCCCCTACGTGTTAAGGGGGCACGAGCAGTACTTC,CASSPYVLRGHEQYF
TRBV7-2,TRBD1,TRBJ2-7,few,TGTGCCAGCAGCCTGACCACTAACCTGGGGGACAGTCCCTACGAGCAGTACTTC,CASSLTTNLGDSPYEQYF
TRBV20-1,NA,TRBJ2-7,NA,TGCAGTGCTAGAGATCCCGGGGAACCCCCCTACGAGCAGTACTTC,CSARDPGEPPYEQYF
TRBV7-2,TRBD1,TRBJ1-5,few,TGTGCCAGCAGCTTGGGCCGGGACAGGGGACCTCCCAATAGCAATCAGCCCCAGCATTTT,CASSLGRDRGPPNSNQPQHF
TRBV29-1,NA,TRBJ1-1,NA,TGCAGCGTTGAAGACAGGGGCGGATGGGACACTGAAGCTTTCTTT,CSVEDRGGWDTEAFF
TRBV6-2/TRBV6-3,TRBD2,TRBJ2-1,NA,TGTGCCAGCACCCGACGGACTAGCCCATACAATGAGCAGTTCTTC,CASTRRTSPYNEQFF
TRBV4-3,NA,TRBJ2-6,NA,TGCGCCAGCAGCCAAGTTCTATCCCGTGGGGCCAACGTCCTGACTTTC,CASSQVLSRGANVLTF
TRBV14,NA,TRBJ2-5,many,TGTGCCAGCAGCCAGTTCAGGGACGGAGAGACCCAGTACTTC,CASSQFRDGETQYF
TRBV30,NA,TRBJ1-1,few,TGTGCCTGGAGGGAGACAGTGAATCGGAACACTGAAGCTTTCTTT,CAWRETVNRNTEAFF
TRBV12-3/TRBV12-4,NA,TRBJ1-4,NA,TGTGCCAGCAGTGCGGGACTAGGCGGTGAAAAACTGTTTTTT,CASSAGLGGEKLFF
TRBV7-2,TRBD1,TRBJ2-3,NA,TGTGCCAGCAGCGTGGACAGGGGGGAGGTTACGCAGTATTTT,CASSVDRGEVTQYF
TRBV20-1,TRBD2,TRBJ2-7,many,TGCAGTGCTAGCAGCGGGGGCACCTACGAGCAGTACTTC,CSASSGGTYEQYF
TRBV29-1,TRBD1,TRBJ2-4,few,TGCAGCGTTGTCCCGACAGGGGGTATTCCTGGAACCAAAAACATTCAGTACTTC,CSVVPTGGIPGTKNIQYF
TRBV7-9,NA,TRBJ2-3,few,TGTGCCAGCAGCGTTTACTCGATCGATACGCAGTATTTT,CASSVYSIDTQYF
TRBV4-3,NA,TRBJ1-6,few,TGCGCCAGCAGCTTCAGGTCGGGGTCACCCCTCCACTTT,CASSFRSGSPLHF
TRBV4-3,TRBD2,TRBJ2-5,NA,TGCGCCAGCAGCCATCGGGGACTAGACGGAGAGACCCAGTACTTC,CASSHRGLDGETQYF